This note documents a single T cell receptor beta chain sequence. This sample was included in a study of PD-1 blockade in mismatch repair-deficient tumors. Overall study: Patients had approximately 11 mismatch repair-deficient cancer types, all previously treated and progressing.

PCR or immunohistochemistry showed mismatch repair deficiency in every enrolled patient. The TCR-sequenced patients were a few responders to pembrolizumab. Repertoires were generated with immunoSEQ multiplex PCR, while TCRdb's copy carries only in-frame clones and drops some. The table lists approximately 110,000 clones, about 83% of them singletons, with roughly 4.5% in the top ten. The sequences come from peripheral blood, collected approximately 60 weeks after starting pembrolizumab. This TCR came from an adult with mismatch repair-deficient cancer.

This CDR3 reads CASREAGGGGNTIYF. The CDR3 DNA sequence: TGTGCCAGCAGAGAAGCAGGGGGCGGTGGAAACACCATATATTTT. V gene TRBV25-1 combines with J gene TRBJ1-3; TRBD1 matches 8 bases. CDR1 MGHDK and CDR2 SYGVNS come from the germline V gene. The junction had 7 bases not matched to a gene; V was cut back by 6 bases and J by 3 bases. The CDR3 is 15 residues long. Drawing the rest from reference TRBV25-1 and TRBJ1-3, the complete variable domain is EADIYQTPRYLVIGTGKKITLECSQTMGHDKMYWYQQDPGMELHLIHYSYGVNSTEKGDLSSESTVSRIRTEHFPLTLESARPSHTSQYLCASREAGGGGNTIYFGEGSWLTVV.